These 20 T cell receptor beta chains originate from one sample sequenced in a study of T cell repertoires in cytomegalovirus infection. Their specific antigens are unknown. TCRdb independently ran MiXCR on the reads; one entry per CDR3 protein. The sample holds some 220,000 distinct CDR3 sequences, 30% to 45% seen once. The input for sequencing was CD8+ T cells from cultured PBMCs, taken from culture after CMV antigen stimulation. All receptors derive from a human donor in good health (CMV status not recorded). Some clones in this sample may be carry-over from other donors' samples.

This clonotype occurred a few times. The J gene is TRBJ1-2, the V gene TRBV20-1; TRBD1 aligns across 9 bases. The CDR3 runs to 17 residues. The junction had 14 bases not matched to a gene; V was cut back by 3 bases and J by 3 bases. Germline values: CDR1 DFQATT, CDR2 SNEGSKA (reference sequence). The DNA for the CDR3 is TGCAGTGCTAGCCTAGTCGGCCGGCGGGACAGGGACTATGGCTACACCTTC. Protein sequence: CSASLVGRRDRDYGYTF.

The rearrangement joins TRBV7-2 to TRBJ2-7, with 9 bases matching TRBD2. The germline V gene has CDR1 SGHTA and CDR2 FQGNSA. Trimming cost V 4 bases and J 5 bases; bases outside gene matches: 9. The CDR3 extends over 15 amino acids. The DNA of the CDR3 is TGTGCCAGCAGCTCCACCGGGACTAGCACCCACGAGCAGTACTTC. Protein: CASSSTGTSTHEQYF.

This clonotype was observed a handful of times. The chain combines TRBV27 with TRBJ2-1; D remains unclear. Germline V gene sequence: CDR1 MNHEY, CDR2 SMNVEV (reference sequence). V was pared by 6 bases and J by 7 bases, with 16 bases between. This CDR3 is built from 14 residues. CDR3 sequence (DNA): TGTGCCAGCAGCTCTCCTACGTGGGGAAATGAGCAGTTCTTC. Protein: CASSSPTWGNEQFF.

This clonotype was seen more than once but under ten times. The genes are TRBV27 and TRBJ1-1; the match to TRBD1 covers 8 bases. V lost 4 bases, J lost 0 bases, and 4 bases stayed unmatched. Germline V CDR1 and CDR2: MNHEY, SMNVEV (reference sequence). The CDR3 covers 15 residues. The CDR3: CASSSTGVVNTEAFF. DNA for the CDR3: TGTGCCAGCAGTTCGACAGGGGTGGTGAACACTGAAGCTTTCTTT.

This clonotype has a handful of counts. The chain carries TRBV14 and TRBJ1-1; D possibly corresponds to TRBD1 (6 bases). The CDR3 consists of 14 residues. V lost 4 bases and J 4 bases, leaving 13 bases between the germline ends. The germline gives CDR1 SGHDN, CDR2 FVKESK. The CDR3 is CASSPHTGRTEAFF. In DNA form, the CDR3 reads TGTGCCAGCAGCCCGCACACAGGGCGCACTGAAGCTTTCTTT.

The V and J genes are TRBV20-1 and TRBJ2-4, with a weak D call TRBD1 (5 bases). The CDR3 totals 11 residues. The germline CDR1 and CDR2 sequences are DFQATT and SNEGSKA (reference sequence). V dropped 6 bases and J dropped 6 bases, with 9 bases sitting between them. Here the CDR3 reads CSASQGNIQYF. The CDR3 DNA is TGCAGTGCATCTCAGGGAAACATTCAGTACTTC.

The gene calls are TRBV19 and TRBJ1-1; the D is unclear. Germline V gene data show CDR1 as LNHDA and CDR2 as SQIVND (reference sequence). Between the trimmed V and J ends, which lost 5 bases and 0 bases, there was a span of 10 bases. The CDR3 runs to 14 residues. The CDR3 region has the DNA TGTGCCAGTAGTCTCCGGGCCTTGAACACTGAAGCTTTCTTT. Protein sequence: CASSLRALNTEAFF.

This chain uses TRBV29-1 with TRBJ1-2, with TRBD1 matching over 7 bases. This CDR3 region has 12 residues. Germline V CDR1 and CDR2: SQVTM, ANQGSEA. J was trimmed by 11 bases and V by 6 bases; bases with no gene match: 12. CDR3 loop: CSVPRTGGTYTF. CDR3 DNA: TGCAGCGTCCCTAGGACAGGCGGAACGTACACCTTC.

The chain uses TRBV27 and TRBJ2-7; D remains unclear. The length of the CDR3 is 12 residues. Trimming shortened V by 4 bases and J by 2 bases, and 6 bases separated the two germline ends. The germline V gene encodes CDR1 MNHEY and CDR2 SMNVEV (reference sequence). DNA of the CDR3: TGTGCCAGCAGTTCCCCGACCTACGAGCAGTACTTC. This codes for CASSSPTYEQYF.

The V gene is TRBV5-8, the J gene TRBJ1-1; no firm D call. Trimming removed 4 bases at V and 0 bases at J, with 16 bases between. The germline V gene has CDR1 SGHTS and CDR2 YDEGEE. This CDR3 is 16 amino acids long. The CDR3 DNA is TGTGCCAGCAGCCATGTTAGGGCAGTAATGAACACTGAAGCTTTCTTT. This translates into CASSHVRAVMNTEAFF.

This clonotype came up a few times. This chain connects TRBV4-2 to TRBJ1-2; TRBD1 might be the D (5 bases). Trimming shortened V by 3 bases and J by 2 bases, and 16 bases separated the two germline ends. CDR1 is LGHNA, CDR2 YNFKEQ, per germline. This CDR3 comprises 16 residues. The CDR3 protein is CASSHPGAGLNYGYTF. The CDR3 bases are TGTGCCAGCAGCCACCCCGGGGCAGGCCTGAACTATGGCTACACCTTC.

The chain recombines TRBV28 with TRBJ2-5, with no clear D. The CDR3 extends over 14 amino acids. V shed 6 bases and J shed 5 bases, with 16 bases lying between them. CDR1 is MDHEN and CDR2 is SYDVKM in the germline V gene. CDR3 sequence reads: CASRHKSDGETQYF. The DNA for the CDR3 is TGTGCCAGCAGGCATAAATCAGACGGCGAGACCCAGTACTTC.

For this clonotype: The junction shows a germline mismatch at one end, possibly a read error. This sequence joins TRBV4-1 and TRBJ2-1; TRBD2 matches 8 bases. The CDR3 extends over 19 amino acids. Germline values: CDR1 MGHRA, CDR2 YSYEKL. The CDR3 coding sequence is TGTGCCAGCAGCCAAGAAGGAACCTTAACGGGAGGGACCTACAATGAGCAGTTCTTC. Its protein product is CASSQEGTLTGGTYNEQFF.

This chain connects TRBV11-3 to TRBJ2-1; 8 nucleotides align to TRBD2. Germline CDR1 reads SGHNT; CDR2 reads YENEEA. The trim removed 7 bases at V and 9 bases at J, leaving 11 bases unmatched. CDR3 size: 14 residues. The CDR3: CASTVAGGRGEQFF. In DNA form, the CDR3 reads TGTGCCAGCACCGTCGCGGGAGGCCGGGGTGAGCAGTTCTTC.

This clonotype occurred a few times. The chain couples TRBV28 to TRBJ2-1; D perhaps matches TRBD2 (7 bases). V was trimmed by 7 bases and J by 6 bases, leaving 10 bases between them. The CDR3 runs to 12 residues. Germline lookup yields CDR1 MDHEN and CDR2 SYDVKM. The CDR3 spells CASMRGPNEQFF. CDR3 sequence (DNA): TGTGCCAGCATGCGGGGGCCCAATGAGCAGTTCTTC.

This clonotype was found a few times. The gene calls are TRBV27 and TRBJ2-7, with a tentative D call TRBD2 (6 bases). The V end was cut by 3 bases, the J end by 2 bases, with 14 bases between. Germline CDR1 is MNHEY and CDR2 is SMNVEV (reference sequence). The CDR3 loop spans 15 amino acids. Here the CDR3 reads CASSFRGGPTYEQYF. Here the CDR3 DNA reads TGTGCCAGCAGTTTTAGGGGAGGACCTACCTACGAGCAGTACTTC.

The V gene is TRBV28, the J gene TRBJ2-7, with D possibly TRBD1 on 5 matching bases. The CDR3 extends over 14 amino acids. Trimming took 10 bases from V and 6 from J, leaving 22 bases between them. Germline CDR1 and CDR2: MDHEN and SYDVKM. CDR3 sequence reads: CATTTLRGLGEQYF. Here the CDR3 DNA reads TGTGCCACCACGACCTTAAGGGGATTGGGCGAGCAGTACTTC.

This clonotype came up many times. The genes are TRBV28 and TRBJ2-3; 7 nucleotides align to TRBD2. There are 18 residues in the CDR3. Germline CDR1 MDHEN, CDR2 SYDVKM. V was clipped by 4 bases and J by 0 bases; unmatched bases: 13. The CDR3 region is CASSYPLGLADSTDTQYF. The CDR3 nucleotides are TGTGCCAGCAGTTACCCCCTCGGGCTAGCGGACAGCACAGATACGCAGTATTTT. The full variable domain, completed using reference TRBV28 and TRBJ2-3, is DVKVTQSSRYLVKRTGEKVFLECVQDMDHENMFWYRQDPGLGLRLIYFSYDVKMKEKGDIPEGYSVSREKKERFSLILESASTNQTSMYLCASSYPLGLADSTDTQYFGPGTRLTVL.

The chain carries TRBV7-2 and TRBJ2-7; a weak D match, TRBD2 (6 bases). The V gene's germline CDR1 is SGHTA and CDR2 FQGNSA. The CDR3 contains 14 residues. V lost 5 bases and J 6 bases, leaving 17 bases between the germline ends. The CDR3 sequence is CASSRGTAYAEQYF. The CDR3 region has the DNA TGTGCCAGCAGCCGCGGGACGGCCTATGCCGAGCAGTACTTC.

The chain combines TRBV27 with TRBJ2-2; D is uncertain. The CDR3 contains 13 residues. V was shortened by 0 bases and J by 5 bases, with 4 bases between the two germline ends. CDR1 is MNHEY and CDR2 is SMNVEV in the germline V gene (reference sequence). As DNA, the CDR3 is TGTGCCAGCAGTTTATCCATTACCGGGGAGCTGTTTTTT. It yields the protein CASSLSITGELFF.